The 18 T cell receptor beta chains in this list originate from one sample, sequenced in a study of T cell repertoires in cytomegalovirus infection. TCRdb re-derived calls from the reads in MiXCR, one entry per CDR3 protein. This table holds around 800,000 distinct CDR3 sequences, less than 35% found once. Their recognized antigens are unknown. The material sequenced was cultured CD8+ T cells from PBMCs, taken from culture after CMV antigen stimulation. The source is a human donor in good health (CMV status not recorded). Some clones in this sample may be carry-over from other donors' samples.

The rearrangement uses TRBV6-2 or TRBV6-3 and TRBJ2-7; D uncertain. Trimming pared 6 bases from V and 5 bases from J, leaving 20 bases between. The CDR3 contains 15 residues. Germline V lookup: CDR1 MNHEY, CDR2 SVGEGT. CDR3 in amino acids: CASSQGYALGHEQYF. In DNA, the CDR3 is TGTGCCAGCAGCCAAGGCTATGCTTTAGGCCACGAGCAGTACTTC.

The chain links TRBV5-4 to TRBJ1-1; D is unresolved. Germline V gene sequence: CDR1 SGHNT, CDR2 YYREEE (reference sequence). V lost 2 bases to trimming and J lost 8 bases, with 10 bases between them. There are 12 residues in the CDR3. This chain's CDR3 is CASSFGQTEAFF. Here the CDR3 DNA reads TGTGCCAGCAGCTTTGGGCAGACAGAAGCTTTCTTT. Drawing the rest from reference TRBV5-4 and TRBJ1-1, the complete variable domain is ETGVTQSPTHLIKTRGQQVTLRCSSQSGHNTVSWYQQALGQGPQFIFQYYREEENGRGNFPPRFSGLQFPNYSSELNVNALELDDSALYLCASSFGQTEAFFGQGTRLTVV.

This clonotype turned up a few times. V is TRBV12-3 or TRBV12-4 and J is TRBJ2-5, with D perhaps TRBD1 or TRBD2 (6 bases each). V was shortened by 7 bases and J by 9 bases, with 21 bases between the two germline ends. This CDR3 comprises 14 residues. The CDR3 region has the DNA TGTGCCAGCAACCACGGGGGCCTGCCAGGGCCCCAGTACTTC. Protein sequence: CASNHGGLPGPQYF.

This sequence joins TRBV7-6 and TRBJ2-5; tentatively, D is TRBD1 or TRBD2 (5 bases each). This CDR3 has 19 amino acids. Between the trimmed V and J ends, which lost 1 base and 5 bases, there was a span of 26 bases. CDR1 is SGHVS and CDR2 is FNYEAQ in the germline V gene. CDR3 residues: CASSLETPAGRVMWETQYF. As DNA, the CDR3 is TGTGCCAGCAGCTTAGAGACCCCGGCGGGCAGGGTCATGTGGGAGACCCAGTACTTC.

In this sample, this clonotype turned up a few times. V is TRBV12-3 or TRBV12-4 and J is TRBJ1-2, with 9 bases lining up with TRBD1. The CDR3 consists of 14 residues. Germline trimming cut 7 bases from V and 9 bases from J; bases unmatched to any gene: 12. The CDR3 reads CASIGTGTGWSYTF. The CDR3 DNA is TGTGCCAGCATCGGGACAGGGACCGGGTGGAGCTACACCTTC.

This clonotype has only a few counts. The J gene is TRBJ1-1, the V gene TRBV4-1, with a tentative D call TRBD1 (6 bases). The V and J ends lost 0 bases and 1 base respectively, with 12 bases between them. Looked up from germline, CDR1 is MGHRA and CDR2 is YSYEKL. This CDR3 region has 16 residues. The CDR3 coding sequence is TGCGCCAGCAGCCAAGAGGGGACACAGGCGAACACTGAAGCTTTCTTT. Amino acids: CASSQEGTQANTEAFF.

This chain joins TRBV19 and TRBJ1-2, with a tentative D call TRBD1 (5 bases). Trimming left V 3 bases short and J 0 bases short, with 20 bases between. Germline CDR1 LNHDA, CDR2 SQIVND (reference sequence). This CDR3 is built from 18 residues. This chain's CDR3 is CASSIHIMGRQTNYGYTF. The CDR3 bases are TGTGCCAGTAGTATCCACATAATGGGTCGACAGACTAACTATGGCTACACCTTC.

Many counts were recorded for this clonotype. CDR3 loop: CASSQGAGGSYGYTF. Written as DNA, the CDR3 is TGTGCCAGCAGCCAAGGGGCCGGGGGAAGCTATGGCTACACCTTC. This chain links TRBV6-5 with TRBJ1-2; perhaps TRBD1 as D (5 bases). The CDR3 is made up of 15 amino acids. Trimming shortened V by 6 bases and J by 4 bases, and 18 bases separated the two germline ends. The germline gives CDR1 MNHEY, CDR2 SVGAGI.

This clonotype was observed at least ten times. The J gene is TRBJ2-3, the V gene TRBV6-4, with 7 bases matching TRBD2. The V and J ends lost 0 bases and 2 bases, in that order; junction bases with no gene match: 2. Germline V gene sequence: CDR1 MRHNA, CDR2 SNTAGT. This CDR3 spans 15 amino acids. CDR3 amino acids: CASSDSGGNTDTQYF. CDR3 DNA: TGTGCCAGCAGTGACTCCGGGGGGAACACAGATACGCAGTATTTT.

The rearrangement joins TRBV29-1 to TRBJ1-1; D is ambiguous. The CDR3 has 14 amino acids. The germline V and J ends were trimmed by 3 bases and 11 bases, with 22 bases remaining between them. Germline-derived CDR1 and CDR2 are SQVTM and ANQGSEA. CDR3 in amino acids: CSVDPILVGLAAFF. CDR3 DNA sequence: TGCAGCGTTGACCCGATCCTAGTGGGGTTAGCGGCTTTCTTT.

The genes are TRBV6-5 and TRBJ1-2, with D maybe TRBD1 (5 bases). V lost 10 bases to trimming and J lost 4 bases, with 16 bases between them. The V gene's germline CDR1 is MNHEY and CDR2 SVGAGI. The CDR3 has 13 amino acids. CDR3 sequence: CATTVGQFYGYTF. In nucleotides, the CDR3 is TGTGCCACCACGGTGGGGCAGTTCTATGGCTACACCTTC.

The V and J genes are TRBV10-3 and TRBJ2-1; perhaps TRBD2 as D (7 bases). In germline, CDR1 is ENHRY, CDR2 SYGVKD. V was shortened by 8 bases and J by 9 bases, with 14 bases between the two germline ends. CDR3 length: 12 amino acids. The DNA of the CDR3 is TGTGCCATCCTCGCGGGGGCGGGTGAGCAGTTCTTC. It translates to CAILAGAGEQFF.

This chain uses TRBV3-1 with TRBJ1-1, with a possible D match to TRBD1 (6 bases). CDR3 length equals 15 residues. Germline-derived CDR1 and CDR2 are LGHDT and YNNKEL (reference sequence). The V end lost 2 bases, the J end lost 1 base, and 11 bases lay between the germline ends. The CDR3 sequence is CASSQLKGGNTEAFF. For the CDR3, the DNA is TGTGCCAGCAGCCAACTCAAAGGGGGGAACACTGAAGCTTTCTTT.

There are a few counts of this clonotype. The CDR3 loop is CASSYPGAPRTF. The CDR3 bases are TGTGCCAGCAGTTACCCGGGGGCGCCTCGCACCTTC. The rearrangement links TRBV6-6 to TRBJ1-2; D may be TRBD1 (6 bases). The CDR3 length is 12 residues. CDR1 MNHNY and CDR2 SVGAGI come from the germline V gene (reference sequence). The ends were cut back, 2 bases at V and 13 bases at J, with 14 bases in the middle.

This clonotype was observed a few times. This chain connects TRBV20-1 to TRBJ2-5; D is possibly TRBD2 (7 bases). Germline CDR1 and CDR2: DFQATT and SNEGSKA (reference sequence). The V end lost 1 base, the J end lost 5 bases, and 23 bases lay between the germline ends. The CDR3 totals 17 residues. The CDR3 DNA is TGCAGTGCTAGAGGGATTGAGGGGGGGCCGGGGAAGGAGACCCAGTACTTC. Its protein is CSARGIEGGPGKETQYF.

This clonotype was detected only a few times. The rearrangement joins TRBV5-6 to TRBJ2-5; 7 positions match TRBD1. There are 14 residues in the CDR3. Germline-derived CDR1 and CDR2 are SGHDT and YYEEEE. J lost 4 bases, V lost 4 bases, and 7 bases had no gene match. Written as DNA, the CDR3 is TGTGCCAGCAGCATCGGGACAGTGGTAGAGACCCAGTACTTC. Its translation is CASSIGTVVETQYF.

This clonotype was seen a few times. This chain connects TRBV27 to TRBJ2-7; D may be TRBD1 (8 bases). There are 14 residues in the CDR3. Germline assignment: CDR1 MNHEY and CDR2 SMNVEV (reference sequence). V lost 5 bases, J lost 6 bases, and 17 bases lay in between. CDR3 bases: TGTGCCAGCAGTATACAGGGGGGGCCTCCCGAGCAGTACTTC. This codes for CASSIQGGPPEQYF.

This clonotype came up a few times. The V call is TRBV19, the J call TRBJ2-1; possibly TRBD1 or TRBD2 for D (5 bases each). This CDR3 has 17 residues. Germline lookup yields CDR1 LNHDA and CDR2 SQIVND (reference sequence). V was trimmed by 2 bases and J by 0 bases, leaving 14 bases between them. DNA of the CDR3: TGTGCCAGTAGTATACCGGCAGGGACGAGCTCCTACAATGAGCAGTTCTTC. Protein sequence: CASSIPAGTSSYNEQFF.